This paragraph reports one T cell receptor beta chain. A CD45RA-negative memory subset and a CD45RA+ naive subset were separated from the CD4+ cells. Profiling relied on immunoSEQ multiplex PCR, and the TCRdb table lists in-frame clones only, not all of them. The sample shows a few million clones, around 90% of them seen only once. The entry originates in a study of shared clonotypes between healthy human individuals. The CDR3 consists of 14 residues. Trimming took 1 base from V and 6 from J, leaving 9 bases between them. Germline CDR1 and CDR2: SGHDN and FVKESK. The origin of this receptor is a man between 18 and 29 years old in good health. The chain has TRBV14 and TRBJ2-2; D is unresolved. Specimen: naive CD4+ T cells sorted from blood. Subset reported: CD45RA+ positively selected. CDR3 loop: CASSQVPFSGELFF. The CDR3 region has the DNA TGTGCCAGCAGCCAAGTTCCGTTCTCCGGGGAGCTGTTTTTT. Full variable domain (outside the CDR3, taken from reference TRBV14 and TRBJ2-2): EAGVTQFPSHSVIEKGQTVTLRCDPISGHDNLYWYRRVMGKEIKFLLHFVKESKQDESGMPNNRFLAERTGGTYSTLKVQPAELEDSGVYFCASSQVPFSGELFFGEGSRLTVL.